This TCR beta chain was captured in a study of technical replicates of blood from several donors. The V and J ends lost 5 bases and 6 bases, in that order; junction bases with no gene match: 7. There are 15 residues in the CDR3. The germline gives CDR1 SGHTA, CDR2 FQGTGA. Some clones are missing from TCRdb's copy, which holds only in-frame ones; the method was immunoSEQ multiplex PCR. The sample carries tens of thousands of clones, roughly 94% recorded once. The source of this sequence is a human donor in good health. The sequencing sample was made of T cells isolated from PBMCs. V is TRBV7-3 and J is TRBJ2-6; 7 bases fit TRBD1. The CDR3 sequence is CASSPTGLLANVLTF. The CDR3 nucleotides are TGTGCCAGCAGCCCGACAGGGCTGTTGGCCAACGTCCTGACTTTC. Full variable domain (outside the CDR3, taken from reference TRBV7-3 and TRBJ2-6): GAGVSQTPSNKVTEKGKYVELRCDPISGHTALYWYRQSLGQGPEFLIYFQGTGAADDSGLPNDRFFAVRPEGSVSTLKIQRTERGDSAVYLCASSPTGLLANVLTFGAGSRLTVL.